What follows is one TCR beta chain and its context. Its antigen is as yet unknown. This sample is part of a study of CXCR3-negative and CXCR3-positive naive CD8 T cells. Overall study findings and caveats: Hydrophobicity was higher for TRB CDR3s found in CXCR3-positive naive cells than in CXCR3-negative naive cells.

Researchers sorted more than 250,000 cells of each CD8+ T cell subset in triplicate. UMI-labeled 5' RACE TRB cDNA libraries were prepared from the cells. TCRdb reprocessed the 5' RACE reads and stores each CDR3 protein as one record, lacking DNA. Recorded for this sample: tens of thousands of distinct CDR3 sequences. The CDR3 is made up of 15 amino acids. Germline loops: CDR1 MNHEY, CDR2 SVGAGI. The rearrangement uses TRBV6-5 and TRBJ2-2; the TRBD1 assignment by TCRdb is unverifiable without DNA. Source material: naive CXCR3- CD8+ T cells from blood. Subset: CD45RO-CCR7+CD27+CD95- naive CD8+ T cells lacking CXCR3 (TNR3-). The receptor was derived from a human donor in good health. Some clones in this sample may be carry-over from other donors' samples. This CDR3 is CASNLRGANTGELFF.